These T cell receptor beta chains were read from a single sample in a study of identical twins. TCRdb passed the 5' RACE reads through MiXCR, listing each CDR3 protein once. The table has around 250,000 distinct CDR3 sequences, about 12% seen once. The same sample was also studied in work on yellow fever vaccine responses in identical twins.

Sequencing input: memory (CD45RO+) T cells sorted from blood. The receptors shown here come from a woman aged 18-29 years in good health. Both conserved end residues are part of each CDR3. The D gene is left open where the match is weak. Expanded clones are given a class, and other clones once, few, many or no size at all.

j_gene: TRBJ1-6; v_gene: TRBV5-1; abundance: NA; d_gene: NA; len: 15; CDR3aa: CASSSDGAGGSPLHF; CDR3nt: TGCGCCAGCAGCTCGGACGGTGCAGGAGGTTCACCCCTCCACTTT
j_gene: TRBJ2-7; v_gene: TRBV12-3/TRBV12-4; abundance: many; d_gene: TRBD2; len: 13; CDR3aa: CASVGRVGYEQYF; CDR3nt: TGTGCCAGCGTGGGGAGGGTGGGCTACGAGCAGTACTTC
j_gene: TRBJ2-1; v_gene: TRBV4-2; abundance: NA; d_gene: TRBD2; len: 23; CDR3aa: CASSPRDRRSGTSGRRGYNEQFF; CDR3nt: TGTGCCAGCAGCCCCCGGGACAGAAGATCCGGGACTAGCGGGAGAAGGGGTTACAATGAGCAGTTCTTC
j_gene: TRBJ2-5; v_gene: TRBV3-1; abundance: few; d_gene: TRBD2; len: 15; CDR3aa: CASSQTMAGVETQYF; CDR3nt: TGTGCCAGCAGCCAAACTATGGCGGGGGTAGAGACCCAGTACTTC
j_gene: TRBJ2-2; v_gene: TRBV5-6; abundance: few; d_gene: NA; len: 14; CDR3aa: CASSLRQITGELFF; CDR3nt: TGTGCCAGCAGCTTGAGACAGATCACCGGGGAGCTGTTTTTT
j_gene: TRBJ2-2; v_gene: TRBV5-1; abundance: few; d_gene: TRBD2; len: 17; CDR3aa: CASSSRGGNERTGELFF; CDR3nt: TGCGCCAGCAGCTCCCGGGGGGGAAACGAAAGGACCGGGGAGCTGTTTTTT
j_gene: TRBJ2-3; v_gene: TRBV6-1; abundance: few; d_gene: TRBD1; len: 15; CDR3aa: CASSEQGAGKDTQYF; CDR3nt: TGTGCCAGCAGTGAACAGGGGGCTGGTAAAGATACGCAGTATTTT
j_gene: TRBJ2-1; v_gene: TRBV6-4; abundance: many; d_gene: TRBD2; len: 15; CDR3aa: CASSAAGGSYNEQFF; CDR3nt: TGTGCCAGCAGTGCCGCGGGGGGGTCCTACAATGAGCAGTTCTTC
j_gene: TRBJ1-1; v_gene: TRBV24-1; abundance: many; d_gene: TRBD1; len: 15; CDR3aa: CATSEGGSGGTEAFF; CDR3nt: TGTGCCACCAGTGAGGGCGGCTCAGGGGGGACTGAAGCTTTCTTT
j_gene: TRBJ2-5; v_gene: TRBV7-6; abundance: NA; d_gene: TRBD2; len: 16; CDR3aa: CASSYTAGGYQETQYF; CDR3nt: TGTGCCAGCAGCTACACCGCGGGGGGCTACCAAGAGACCCAGTACTTC
j_gene: TRBJ2-6; v_gene: TRBV5-1; abundance: few; d_gene: TRBD1; len: 18; CDR3aa: CASSAPGTGASKANVLTF; CDR3nt: TGCGCCAGCAGCGCCCCCGGGACAGGGGCCTCGAAGGCCAACGTCCTGACTTTC
j_gene: TRBJ2-1; v_gene: TRBV20-1; abundance: many; d_gene: NA; len: 13; CDR3aa: CSARAPMGVEQFF; CDR3nt: TGCAGTGCTAGAGCTCCTATGGGGGTTGAGCAGTTCTTC
j_gene: TRBJ2-1; v_gene: TRBV6-4; abundance: many; d_gene: TRBD2; len: 16; CDR3aa: CASSLLAGGDPNEQFF; CDR3nt: TGTGCCAGCAGTCTGCTAGCGGGGGGGGACCCCAATGAGCAGTTCTTC
j_gene: TRBJ2-3; v_gene: TRBV5-1; abundance: few; d_gene: TRBD1; len: 16; CDR3aa: CASSPFYGQGTDTQYF; CDR3nt: TGCGCCAGCAGCCCGTTCTACGGACAGGGCACAGATACGCAGTATTTT
j_gene: TRBJ1-1; v_gene: TRBV11-2; abundance: NA; d_gene: NA; len: 15; CDR3aa: CASSLVGGGRTEAFF; CDR3nt: TGTGCCAGCAGCTTAGTAGGCGGGGGGAGGACTGAAGCTTTCTTT
j_gene: TRBJ2-2; v_gene: TRBV27; abundance: NA; d_gene: TRBD2; len: 16; CDR3aa: CASSLSLAANTGELFF; CDR3nt: TGTGCCAGCAGTTTATCGCTAGCGGCGAACACCGGGGAGCTGTTTTTT
j_gene: TRBJ2-7; v_gene: TRBV7-9; abundance: NA; d_gene: NA; len: 11; CDR3aa: CASSRRDEQYF; CDR3nt: TGTGCCAGCAGCCGACGGGACGAGCAGTACTTC
j_gene: TRBJ2-1; v_gene: TRBV28; abundance: few; d_gene: TRBD2; len: 16; CDR3aa: CASSFITSGKNNEQFF; CDR3nt: TGTGCCAGCAGTTTCATAACTAGCGGGAAGAACAATGAGCAGTTCTTC
j_gene: TRBJ1-1; v_gene: TRBV12-3/TRBV12-4; abundance: many; d_gene: NA; len: 16; CDR3aa: CASRLRAGRQNTEAFF; CDR3nt: TGTGCCAGCAGGTTAAGGGCAGGGAGACAGAACACTGAAGCTTTCTTT
j_gene: TRBJ2-6; v_gene: TRBV28; abundance: few; d_gene: NA; len: 12; CDR3aa: CASLDVANVLTF; CDR3nt: TGTGCCAGTTTGGACGTCGCCAACGTCCTGACTTTC
j_gene: TRBJ2-1; v_gene: TRBV6-4; abundance: many; d_gene: NA; len: 14; CDR3aa: CASSDSRGVNEQFF; CDR3nt: TGTGCCAGCAGTGACTCGAGGGGCGTCAATGAGCAGTTCTTC
j_gene: TRBJ2-3; v_gene: TRBV5-1; abundance: many; d_gene: NA; len: 14; CDR3aa: CASSLVQGQDTQYF; CDR3nt: TGCGCCAGCAGCTTAGTTCAGGGACAAGATACGCAGTATTTT